These 10 T cell receptor beta chains came from one sample sequenced in a study of blood T cell repertoires in COVID-19. TCRdb's copy holds only in-frame clones and misses some; the assay was immunoSEQ multiplex PCR. The repertoire holds about 40,000 clones, with 84% as singletons. The sequenced material came from peripheral blood. The receptors come from a man aged 45-65 years with active or convalescent COVID-19.

This rearrangement joins TRBV27 to TRBJ1-1; no clear D gene. The CDR3 extends over 14 amino acids. CDR1 MNHEY and CDR2 SMNVEV come from the germline V gene (reference sequence). Trimming removed 2 bases at V and 0 bases at J, with 7 bases between. CDR3 bases: TGTGCCAGCAGTTTAGACGGGTTGAACACTGAAGCTTTCTTT. It is translated as CASSLDGLNTEAFF.

This sequence joins TRBV19 and TRBJ2-7; a weak D match, TRBD1 (6 bases). Trimming removed 3 bases at V and 7 bases at J, with 13 bases between. The CDR3 has 13 residues. Looked up from germline, CDR1 is LNHDA and CDR2 is SQIVND (reference sequence). CDR3 amino acids: CASSMRQVSEQYF. DNA of the CDR3: TGTGCCAGTAGTATGAGACAGGTATCTGAGCAGTACTTC. Together with reference TRBV19 and TRBJ2-7, the CDR3 gives the full variable domain: DGGITQSPKYLFRKEGQNVTLSCEQNLNHDAMYWYRQDPGQGLRLIYYSQIVNDFQKGDIAEGYSVSREKKESFPLTVTSAQKNPTAFYLCASSMRQVSEQYFGPGTRLTVT.

The V and J genes are TRBV6-5 and TRBJ1-2, with 7 positions matching TRBD1. The trim removed 4 bases at V and 5 bases at J, leaving 7 bases unmatched. Germline CDR1 MNHEY, CDR2 SVGAGI. This CDR3 is 14 amino acids long. This chain's CDR3 is CASSSQGPLYGYTF. The CDR3 DNA follows: TGTGCCAGCAGTTCACAGGGGCCCCTATATGGCTACACCTTC.

V is TRBV19 and J is TRBJ1-5; no definite D call. The CDR3 has 14 amino acids. Germline CDR1 and CDR2: LNHDA and SQIVND (reference sequence). Trimming left V 1 base short and J 3 bases short, with 7 bases between. CDR3: CASSIGQNNQPQHF. Here the CDR3 DNA reads TGTGCCAGTAGTATAGGGCAGAACAATCAGCCCCAGCATTTT.

The genes are TRBV7-2 and TRBJ1-2; unclear D gene. Trimming shortened V by 1 base and J by 3 bases, and 6 bases separated the two germline ends. This CDR3 is 13 amino acids long. The germline V gene encodes CDR1 SGHTA and CDR2 FQGNSA. CDR3 bases: TGTGCCAGCAGCTTAGGAACAGACTATGGCTACACCTTC. It translates to CASSLGTDYGYTF.

The rearrangement links TRBV2 to TRBJ2-7; weak D call: TRBD1 (6 bases). Trimming shortened V by 6 bases and J by 6 bases, and 15 bases separated the two germline ends. Germline assignment: CDR1 SNHLY and CDR2 FYNNEI. The CDR3 is 13 residues long. The CDR3, as DNA: TGTGCCAGCAGGGACAGAAAGGCACTCGAGCAGTACTTC. It translates to CASRDRKALEQYF. Drawing the rest from reference TRBV2 and TRBJ2-7, the complete variable domain is EPEVTQTPSHQVTQMGQEVILRCVPISNHLYFYWYRQILGQKVEFLVSFYNNEISEKSEIFDDQFSVERPDGSNFTLKIRSTKLEDSAMYFCASRDRKALEQYFGPGTRLTVT.

This sequence joins TRBV25-1 and TRBJ1-1, with D possibly matching TRBD1 (6 bases). This CDR3 contains 12 residues. Germline V lookup: CDR1 MGHDK, CDR2 SYGVNS. V shed 4 bases and J shed 9 bases, with 12 bases lying between them. The DNA of the CDR3 is TGTGCCAGCAGTGCCCCCTGGGGGCAAGCTTTCTTT. It specifies CASSAPWGQAFF.

The chain joins TRBV12-3 or TRBV12-4 to TRBJ1-1; no reliable D call. The length of the CDR3 is 13 residues. Trimming cost V 6 bases and J 11 bases, with 19 bases left between them. The CDR3 loop reads CASSLGGVLSAFF. The CDR3 nucleotides are TGTGCCAGCAGCTTGGGCGGGGTACTTAGTGCTTTCTTT.

This clone was counted a few times. The gene calls are TRBV7-9 and TRBJ2-5, with 10 bases fitting TRBD2. This CDR3 has 15 amino acids. Germline CDR1 reads SEHNR; CDR2 reads FQNEAQ (reference sequence). V shed 0 bases and J 5 bases; nucleotides not matched to a gene: 3. This CDR3 reads CASSLAAGGLETQYF. DNA of the CDR3: TGTGCCAGCAGCTTAGCAGCGGGGGGGCTTGAGACCCAGTACTTC. Full variable domain (outside the CDR3, taken from reference TRBV7-9 and TRBJ2-5): DTGVSQNPRHKITKRGQNVTFRCDPISEHNRLYWYRQTLGQGPEFLTYFQNEAQLEKSRLLSDRFSAERPKGSFSTLEIQRTEQGDSAMYLCASSLAAGGLETQYFGPGTRLLVL.

This chain joins TRBV5-1 and TRBJ2-2; 8 bases align to TRBD2. The CDR3 extends over 15 amino acids. With V trimmed by 4 bases and J by 4 bases, 6 bases remained unmatched. CDR1 and CDR2 from the germline V gene are SGHRS and YFSETQ. The CDR3 loop is CASSLSAGVTGELFF. The CDR3 DNA reads as TGCGCCAGCAGCCTCTCAGCGGGGGTCACCGGGGAGCTGTTTTTT.